The clone carrying this TCR beta chain was found a few times. These data originate in a study of beta chain features in type 1 diabetes. For the study at large: Healthy donors resembled patients in age, gender and cell yields.

Sequencing targeted expressed TCRB transcripts, as all isolated RNA had been reverse transcribed. Each sample of naive, central memory or regulatory T cells had, on average, about 3.57 million reads. Profiling relied on immunoSEQ multiplex PCR, and the TCRdb table lists in-frame clones only, not all of them. The sample lists roughly 500,000 clones, around 30% occurring once. Sequencing was performed on naive CD4+ T cells from blood. This clonotype was obtained from a man aged 18 to 29 in good health.

The CDR3 reads CAWSRGTDQPQHF. The CDR3 coding sequence is TGTGCCTGGAGCCGAGGCACTGATCAGCCCCAGCATTTT. J is TRBJ1-5 and V is TRBV30; D is undetermined. The ends were cut back, 3 bases at V and 5 bases at J, with 11 bases in the middle. The length of the CDR3 is 13 residues. Germline V gene lookup returns CDR1 GTSNPN and CDR2 SVGIG (reference sequence).